A single sample is the source of the 2 T cell receptor beta chains below, sequenced in a study of blood T cell repertoires in COVID-19. Generated by immunoSEQ multiplex PCR, the TCRdb table keeps only in-frame clones and is missing some. Counted here are under 60,000 clones, roughly four fifths occurring once; the ten biggest clones make up less than 9.5%. The specimen was peripheral blood. The origin of the receptors is a man in his forties with acute or convalescent COVID-19.

The rearrangement uses TRBV7-2 and TRBJ2-1, with D possibly TRBD2 on 7 matching bases. V was clipped by 7 bases and J by 3 bases, with 19 bases between them. The CDR3 length is 16 residues. The germline V gene encodes CDR1 SGHTA and CDR2 FQGNSA. The chain's CDR3 is CASTSRGGRFYNEQFF. In nucleotides, the CDR3 is TGTGCCAGCACCTCAAGGGGGGGCAGGTTCTACAATGAGCAGTTCTTC.

CDR3: CASSFRSGLGADTQYF. CDR3 sequence (DNA): TGCGCCAGCAGCTTTCGGTCAGGGTTGGGCGCAGATACGCAGTATTTT. This rearrangement joins TRBV5-1 to TRBJ2-3; D is possibly TRBD1 (5 bases). The CDR3 extends over 16 amino acids. V lost 2 bases, J lost 4 bases, and 17 bases lay in between. CDR1 is SGHRS and CDR2 is YFSETQ in the germline V gene.